The rows below give T cell receptor beta chains drawn from one sample of a study of shared clonotypes between healthy human individuals. Sequenced by immunoSEQ multiplex PCR; TCRdb stores in-frame clones only, minus some. The sample has more than 900,000 clones; 70% to 80% are singletons. Sequencing was done on a sample of memory CD4+ T cells from PBMCs. Every receptor here comes from a man aged 18-30 years in good health. Some clones in this sample may be carry-over from other donors' samples. The CDR3 runs from the conserved cysteine through the conserved F or W. D genes are given only for firm matches. Only part of the rows carry a size: once, few, many, or a class if the clone is expanded.

>-|TRBV7-3|-|TRBJ2-5
CASSAAGSQETQYF
TGTGCCAGTTCCGCGGCGGGCAGCCAAGAGACCCAGTACTTC
>-|TRBV6-5|-|TRBJ1-1
CASSRGGWTEAFF
TGTGCCAGCAGCCGAGGGGGTTGGACTGAAGCTTTCTTT
>-|TRBV11-2|-|TRBJ2-7
CASSLGPSSYEQYF
TGTGCCAGCAGCTTAGGACCGAGCTCCTACGAGCAGTACTTC
>-|TRBV28|TRBD1|TRBJ1-5
CASRNFRSGTGFNQPQHF
TGTGCCAGCAGAAACTTTCGGTCGGGGACAGGGTTCAATCAGCCCCAGCATTTT
>-|TRBV2|TRBD1|TRBJ1-5
CATTGTGDQPQHF
TGTGCCACGACCGGGACAGGGGATCAGCCCCAGCATTTT
>few|TRBV5-1|-|TRBJ1-4
CASSFQGGNEKLFF
TGCGCCAGCAGCTTTCAAGGGGGGAATGAAAAACTGTTTTTT
>-|TRBV6-5|-|TRBJ2-3
CASSYGQTVTDTQYF
TGTGCCAGCAGTTACGGACAGACTGTCACAGATACGCAGTATTTT
>-|TRBV9|-|TRBJ1-1
CASSVRPLWGTEAFF
TGTGCCAGCAGCGTAAGGCCCCTCTGGGGAACTGAAGCTTTCTTT
>once|TRBV27|TRBD1|TRBJ2-7
CASRPTGIGEQYF
TGTGCCAGCAGACCGACAGGGATCGGCGAGCAGTACTTC
>few|TRBV4-2|-|TRBJ1-1
CASSQDRSGTEAFF
TGTGCCAGCAGCCAAGATAGGAGTGGGACTGAAGCTTTCTTT
>-|TRBV7-9|-|TRBJ2-7
CASSLARLSDEQYF
TGTGCCAGCAGCTTAGCGAGGTTGTCGGACGAGCAGTACTTC
>once|TRBV30|-|TRBJ2-7
CAWSPGTPYEQYF
TGTGCCTGGAGCCCCGGGACCCCCTACGAGCAGTACTTC
>-|TRBV4-1|TRBD1|TRBJ1-4
CASSQPDRDNEKLFF
TGCGCCAGCAGCCAACCGGACAGGGACAATGAAAAACTGTTTTTT
>-|TRBV27|-|TRBJ2-5
CASSHRETPQETQYF
TGTGCCAGCAGCCACCGGGAGACCCCCCAAGAGACCCAGTACTTC
>-|TRBV4-3|TRBD1|TRBJ2-6
CASSPGDRAGANVLTF
TGCGCCAGCAGCCCCGGGGACAGGGCTGGGGCCAACGTCCTGACTTTC
>-|TRBV5-4|-|TRBJ2-2
CASSVQGRSGELFF
TGTGCCAGCAGTGTCCAAGGAAGGTCGGGGGAGCTGTTTTTT
>-|TRBV28|-|TRBJ2-4
CASSSRQKNIQYF
TGTGCCAGCAGTTCCAGACAGAAAAACATTCAGTACTTC
>-|TRBV19|-|TRBJ2-4
CASSWGPRGRGIQYF
TGTGCCAGTAGTTGGGGCCCCAGGGGCAGGGGCATTCAGTACTTC
>-|TRBV9|-|TRBJ2-7
CASSPEPFPNYEQYF
TGTGCCAGCAGCCCCGAACCGTTCCCCAACTACGAGCAGTACTTC
>-|TRBV19|-|TRBJ2-7
CASRGRITYEQYF
TGTGCCAGTAGGGGCAGGATTACCTACGAGCAGTACTTC
>-|TRBV28|-|TRBJ2-3
CASSQYTDTQYF
TGTGCCAGCAGCCAGTACACAGATACGCAGTATTTT
>-|TRBV18|-|TRBJ1-1
CASSSETVNTEAFF
TGTGCCAGCTCATCTGAGACAGTGAACACTGAAGCTTTCTTT
>-|TRBV28|-|TRBJ2-2
CASLGANTGELFF
TGTGCCTCCCTAGGGGCGAACACCGGGGAGCTGTTTTTT
>-|TRBV18|-|TRBJ1-1
CASSDQQGNTEAFF
TGTGCCAGCTCAGACCAACAGGGGAACACTGAAGCTTTCTTT